The clone carrying this T cell receptor beta chain came up once. This sample stems from a study of technical replicates of blood from a handful of donors. The data were produced by immunoSEQ multiplex PCR, yet TCRdb's version contains in-frame clones alone and is incomplete. The sample consists of about 86,000 clones, over 90% of them appearing once. The source is a human donor in good health. The sequenced material came from T cells isolated from PBMCs.

The CDR3 loop reads CASQPPGAYEQYF. CDR3 bases: TGTGCCAGCCAGCCTCCCGGGGCCTACGAGCAGTACTTC. The chain uses TRBV9 and TRBJ2-7; possible D gene TRBD2, 5 bases. V gave up 7 bases and J gave up 2 bases, with 13 bases separating them. Germline V gene lookup returns CDR1 SGDLS and CDR2 YYNGEE. The CDR3 consists of 13 residues. Variable domain in full (rest from reference TRBV9 and TRBJ2-7): DSGVTQTPKHLITATGQRVTLRCSPRSGDLSVYWYQQSLDQGLQFLIQYYNGEERAKGNILERFSAQQFPDLHSELNLSSLELGDSALYFCASQPPGAYEQYFGPGTRLTVT.